The 4 T cell receptor beta chains given below trace back to one sample, sequenced in a study of molecular identifiers for immune sequencing clone quantification. Using its own MiXCR run on the PCR reads, TCRdb lists one record per CDR3 protein. The top ten hold about 0.84% of the sample, which has some 580,000 distinct CDR3 sequences, around 25% seen once. Material: naive CD8+ T cells from blood, with Jurkat cell RNA spiked in. Subset here: FACS-sorted CD8+CD4-CCR7+CD45RA+ naive T cells. Receptor source: a human donor in good health. Some libraries in this study had Jurkat cell RNA spiked in.

This clonotype was detected ten times or more. This sequence joins TRBV2 and TRBJ2-6; D not certain. V was shortened by 0 bases and J by 0 bases, with 3 bases between the two germline ends. This CDR3 spans 15 amino acids. Looked up from germline, CDR1 is SNHLY and CDR2 is FYNNEI. In DNA, the CDR3 is TGTGCCAGCAGTGAAGCGCCCTCTGGGGCCAACGTCCTGACTTTC. It codes for CASSEAPSGANVLTF. Using reference TRBV2 and TRBJ2-6 for the parts outside the CDR3, the full variable domain is EPEVTQTPSHQVTQMGQEVILRCVPISNHLYFYWYRQILGQKVEFLVSFYNNEISEKSEIFDDQFSVERPDGSNFTLKIRSTKLEDSAMYFCASSEAPSGANVLTFGAGSRLTVL.

The sample holds many counts of this clonotype. The V gene is TRBV6-5, the J gene TRBJ1-5; no firm D call. The germline CDR1 and CDR2 sequences are MNHEY and SVGAGI. The CDR3 has 13 amino acids. Deletions cut 6 bases from V and 0 bases from J, with 6 bases between. DNA of the CDR3: TGTGCCAGCAGCAATGATAGCAATCAGCCCCAGCATTTT. Amino acid sequence: CASSNDSNQPQHF.

This clonotype was detected many times. This chain uses TRBV20-1 with TRBJ2-7; 7 bases are shared with TRBD2. Unmatched junction bases numbered 5, after V lost 0 bases and J lost 3 bases. Germline V gene sequence: CDR1 DFQATT, CDR2 SNEGSKA (reference sequence). The CDR3 runs 14 residues. CDR3 region: CSARDWRGSYEQYF. The CDR3 DNA reads as TGCAGTGCTAGAGACTGGCGGGGGAGCTACGAGCAGTACTTC.

Ten or more counts support this clonotype. V usage is TRBV27 and J usage is TRBJ2-7; no firm D call. Trimming removed 2 bases from V and 6 bases from J, with 17 bases in between. CDR3 length: 15 amino acids. Germline assignment: CDR1 MNHEY and CDR2 SMNVEV (reference sequence). CDR3 in DNA: TGTGCCAGCAGTTTAGCGGATCCATCCGGTGGCGAGCAGTACTTC. Its protein is CASSLADPSGGEQYF.